This T cell receptor beta chain was obtained from a study of blood T cell repertoires in COVID-19. TCRdb's table, derived via immunoSEQ multiplex PCR, lists solely in-frame clones and lacks some. The sample records tens of thousands of clones, 76% being singletons. This clonotype was sampled from a man older than 75 with acute or convalescent COVID-19. Sample: peripheral blood.

DNA of the CDR3: TGTGCCAGCAGTTCCTTAGGGGGAGCCGCCACAGATACGCAGTATTTT. Its protein is CASSSLGGAATDTQYF. This chain links TRBV5-6 with TRBJ2-3; weak D call: TRBD1 (6 bases). V was clipped by 5 bases and J by 2 bases, with 18 bases between them. The CDR3 is 16 amino acids. CDR1 SGHDT and CDR2 YYEEEE come from the germline V gene.